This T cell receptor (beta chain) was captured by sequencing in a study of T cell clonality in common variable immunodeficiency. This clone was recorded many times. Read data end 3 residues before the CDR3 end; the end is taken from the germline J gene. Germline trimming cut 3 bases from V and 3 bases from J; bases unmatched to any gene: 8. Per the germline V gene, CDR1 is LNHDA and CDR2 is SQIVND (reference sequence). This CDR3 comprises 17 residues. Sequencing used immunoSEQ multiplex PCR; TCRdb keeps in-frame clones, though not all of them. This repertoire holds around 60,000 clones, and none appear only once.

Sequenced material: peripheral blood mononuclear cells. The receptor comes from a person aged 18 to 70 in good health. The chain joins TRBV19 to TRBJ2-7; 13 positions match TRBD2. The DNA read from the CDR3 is TGTGCCAGTAGTATTGCCCTCGGACTAGCGGGAGACTACGAG. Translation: CASSIALGLAGDYE. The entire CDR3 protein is CASSIALGLAGDYEQYF.